The sequence of this T cell receptor beta chain was determined in a study of identical twins. TCRdb re-analysed the 5' RACE reads in MiXCR, keeping a single row per CDR3 protein. The table records 200,000 to 300,000 distinct CDR3 sequences, approximately 7% of them present only once. The CDR3 has 17 residues. Deletions cut 2 bases from V and 0 bases from J, with 15 bases between. Germline V gene data show CDR1 as MNHEY and CDR2 as SVGAGI. The sample also formed part of further work on yellow fever vaccine responses in identical twins. That work contributes: A vaccine T cell response that seemed partly convergent and partly personalized was reported in twins.

The chain employs TRBV6-5 and TRBJ2-3; D might be TRBD2 (5 bases). Specimen: memory (CD45RO+) T cells sorted from blood. The receptor comes from a woman younger than 35 in good health. The CDR3 coding sequence is TGTGCCAGCAGTTACCAGCGGACGTTAACTAGCACAGATACGCAGTATTTT. It yields the protein CASSYQRTLTSTDTQYF.